This TCR beta chain was sequenced for a study of blood T cells in healthy people across ages. Worth noting for this clonotype: Antigen specificity is unknown.

Trimming took off 2 bases at V and 11 bases at J, with 10 bases between the two ends. Germline V gene data show CDR1 as SGHAT and CDR2 as FQNNGV. The CDR3 is made up of 12 amino acids. General study findings and limits: Naive CD4+ cells and diversity were both higher in long-lived donors than in aged donors.

Alongside a J-beta primer mix, a sample-barcoded 5' primer served in a second PCR lasting about 7 to 12 cycles. Each CDR3 protein is one row after TCRdb ran MiXCR on the 5' RACE reads. The sample comprises roughly 680,000 distinct CDR3 sequences, 49% of which are singletons, and around a third rests with the top ten. The source is a woman aged 60-70 years in good health. What was sequenced was blood. The chain is built from TRBV11-2 and TRBJ2-1; D unresolved. The DNA of the CDR3 is TGTGCCAGCAGCTTATTGGACGGTAAGCAGTTCTTC. Protein: CASSLLDGKQFF.